A selection of T cell receptor beta chains follows, all from one sample in a study of control samples from healthy donors and cancer patients. TCRdb keeps only in-frame clones here, not all; method: immunoSEQ multiplex PCR. The table shows some 150,000 clones, with just under 95% occurring only once. Sequenced sample: blood. Source of these receptors: a man in his forties in good health. CDR3s include the opening cysteine and the closing phenylalanine or tryptophan. Fields, in order: CDR3 DNA, CDR3 protein, clone size, V gene, J gene, D gene. D genes are given only for firm matches. Clone sizes are given selectively: once, few, many, or a class where the clone is expanded.

TGTGCCAGCAGTCCCAAGATGGGGGTGAACACTGAAGCTTTCTTT	CASSPKMGVNTEAFF	NA	TRBV6-5	TRBJ1-1	NA
TGTGCCAGCAGCCAAGAATTTAGGAACTCCTATAATTCACCCCTCCACTTT	CASSQEFRNSYNSPLHF	NA	TRBV3-1/TRBV3-2	TRBJ1-6	NA
TGCGCCAGCAGCTTGGAGACGTTGAACTATGGCTACACCTTC	CASSLETLNYGYTF	NA	TRBV5-1	TRBJ1-2	NA
TGTGCCAGCAGCTTCAGAGCGGCTGGAAACACCATATATTTT	CASSFRAAGNTIYF	NA	TRBV7-8	TRBJ1-3	NA
TGTGCCAGCAGTGAAACCGGGTCTAATGAAAAACTGTTTTTT	CASSETGSNEKLFF	NA	TRBV25-1	TRBJ1-4	NA
TGTGCCACCGCCGAAGGTCCGGCGTTGTTTTTT	CATAEGPALFF	NA	TRBV19	TRBJ2-2	NA
TGTGCCAGCAGCCCCGGGGGGGCGTCTAGCACAGATACGCAGTATTTT	CASSPGGASSTDTQYF	NA	TRBV5-4	TRBJ2-3	TRBD2
TGTGCCAGCAAAACCACGGGGAATCAGCCCCAGCATTTT	CASKTTGNQPQHF	NA	TRBV12-3/TRBV12-4	TRBJ1-5	NA
TGTGCCAGCAGTCCCGCCAAAGCCGGGTCGTCCCAGCATTTT	CASSPAKAGSSQHF	NA	TRBV3-1/TRBV3-2	TRBJ1-5	NA
TGCGCCAGCAGATACCGGACGGAGAATAATTCACCCCTCCACTTT	CASRYRTENNSPLHF	NA	TRBV5-1	TRBJ1-6	NA
TGTGCCAGCAGCAGAGGGACCCAAAATCAGCCCCAGCATTTT	CASSRGTQNQPQHF	NA	TRBV2	TRBJ1-5	NA
TGTGCCAGCAGGCCTGCCGGGACAGGGGGCCGCGAGCAGTACTTC	CASRPAGTGGREQYF	NA	TRBV27	TRBJ2-7	TRBD1
TGTGCCTGGAGTGGGGGGAATTTTAAATATTCACCCCTCCACTTT	CAWSGGNFKYSPLHF	NA	TRBV30	TRBJ1-6	NA
TGTGCCAGCAGTTCCGGGACAGGTGTAGATACGCAGTATTTT	CASSSGTGVDTQYF	NA	TRBV9	TRBJ2-3	TRBD1
TGTGCCAGCAGCGCGGGACAGGGACCCTACGAGCAGTACTTC	CASSAGQGPYEQYF	NA	TRBV7-9	TRBJ2-7	TRBD1
TGTGCCAGCAGGACTGGGAGCTCCTACAATGAGCAGTTCTTC	CASRTGSSYNEQFF	NA	TRBV5-6	TRBJ2-1	NA
TGTGCCAGCAGCGGAGGGACTCTCAGTGGCGAGCAGTACTTC	CASSGGTLSGEQYF	NA	TRBV7-9	TRBJ2-7	NA
TGTGCCACCAGTGAGTTCGGCAGGGGGGGGAGCACCGGGGAGCTGTTTTTT	CATSEFGRGGSTGELFF	NA	TRBV24-1	TRBJ2-2	NA
TGTGCCAGTAGTATGGGACAGGGAAATCAGCCCCAGCATTTT	CASSMGQGNQPQHF	NA	TRBV19	TRBJ1-5	TRBD1
TGTGCCTGGAGTATAGCCGGGATTAACTATGGCTACACCTTC	CAWSIAGINYGYTF	NA	TRBV30	TRBJ1-2	NA
TGTGCCAGTAATACCGGGATTAGCGACTACGAGCAGTACTTC	CASNTGISDYEQYF	NA	TRBV19	TRBJ2-7	NA
TGTGCCTGGAGTGTACCGAAATGGCAGGGTAGAGCCAATTCACCCCTCCACTTT	CAWSVPKWQGRANSPLHF	few	TRBV30	TRBJ1-6	NA
TGTGCCAGCAGCATCGGGACAGGGGGCAACGAGCAGTACTTC	CASSIGTGGNEQYF	NA	TRBV21-1	TRBJ2-7	NA
TGTGCCAGCAGTTATTCTACTTCGGCCGGGGAGCTGTTTTTT	CASSYSTSAGELFF	NA	TRBV6-2/TRBV6-3	TRBJ2-2	NA
TGTGCCACCAGTGCTAGTCATATGGGTGAGCAGTACTTC	CATSASHMGEQYF	NA	TRBV24-1	TRBJ2-7	NA
TGTGCCAGCAGCAAATTAATCGACAGGGGATCGAATCAGCCCCAGCATTTT	CASSKLIDRGSNQPQHF	NA	TRBV21-1	TRBJ1-5	NA
TGTGCCGGACAGGGATACACTGAAGCTTTCTTT	CAGQGYTEAFF	once	TRBV2	TRBJ1-1	TRBD1
TGCAGTTCCAGGGCCTTCTATGGCTACACCTTC	CSSRAFYGYTF	few	TRBV20-1	TRBJ1-2	NA
TGCGCCAGCAGCCAACCGAGCGGGGGGGCCATGTACGAGCAGTACTTC	CASSQPSGGAMYEQYF	NA	TRBV4-1	TRBJ2-7	TRBD2
TGTGCCAGCAGGGTACTAGCGGGTACGCAGTATTTT	CASRVLAGTQYF	NA	TRBV12-3/TRBV12-4	TRBJ2-3	TRBD2
TGTGCCAGCAGTACGACAGGGGTGAACACCGGGGAGCTGTTTTTT	CASSTTGVNTGELFF	NA	TRBV2	TRBJ2-2	TRBD1
TGTGCCAGCAGCTTGTATAGTGCGCCTTATGGCTACACCTTC	CASSLYSAPYGYTF	NA	TRBV5-6	TRBJ1-2	NA
TGTGCCAGCAGTCCTCAGGGCAATAGCAATCAGCCCCAGCATTTT	CASSPQGNSNQPQHF	NA	TRBV2	TRBJ1-5	NA
TGCGCCAGCAGCCAAACATTGGAAAGGACTGAAGCTTTCTTT	CASSQTLERTEAFF	once	TRBV4-1	TRBJ1-1	NA
TGTGCCTGGCGAGGGGGGACTCGGGGTGGCTACACCTTC	CAWRGGTRGGYTF	NA	TRBV30	TRBJ1-2	NA
TGTGCCAGCAGCCAAAAGCCGGGTGTCTACGAGCAGTACTTC	CASSQKPGVYEQYF	NA	TRBV3-1/TRBV3-2	TRBJ2-7	NA
TGTGCCAGCAGCCAAGGGGTGGAGCTGAGCTCCTATAATTCACCCCTCCACTTT	CASSQGVELSSYNSPLHF	once	TRBV3-1/TRBV3-2	TRBJ1-6	NA
TGTGCCAGACCTGGGTTTGGTGAGACAGGGGACACAGATACGCAGTATTTT	CARPGFGETGDTDTQYF	few	TRBV5-3	TRBJ2-3	TRBD1
TGTGCCAGCAGTCCCGGGACCGCAACCTACGAGCAGTACTTC	CASSPGTATYEQYF	NA	TRBV6-5	TRBJ2-7	NA
TGCGCCAGCAGCCTGGCTGCGGGTTCGGCAACTAATGAAAAACTGTTTTTT	CASSLAAGSATNEKLFF	NA	TRBV5-1	TRBJ1-4	NA
TGTGCCAGCTCACCACCTGGGACAGGGGTCGGCTACACCTTC	CASSPPGTGVGYTF	NA	TRBV18	TRBJ1-2	TRBD1
TGCGCCAGCAGCCCGGGACAGTCCTACGAGCAGTACTTC	CASSPGQSYEQYF	NA	TRBV5-1	TRBJ2-7	TRBD1
TGCGCCAGCAGCTTGGGTGGGGTTAATGAAAAACTGTTTTTT	CASSLGGVNEKLFF	once	TRBV5-1	TRBJ1-4	NA
TGTGCCAGCTCACCCTCGGGCTGGTCCTACGAGCAGTACTTC	CASSPSGWSYEQYF	NA	TRBV18	TRBJ2-7	NA
TGTGCCAGCAGTGAATGGACGGGGGGGAGTCAGCCCCAGCATTTT	CASSEWTGGSQPQHF	NA	TRBV6-1	TRBJ1-5	NA
TGTGCCAGTAGGGACAGCTCCTCCTATGGCTACACCTTC	CASRDSSSYGYTF	NA	TRBV19	TRBJ1-2	NA
TGTGCCAGCTCAGGACCCGAGCAGTTCTTC	CASSGPEQFF	NA	TRBV18	TRBJ2-1	NA
TGTGCCAGCAGGCCGGACTGGATCACCGGGGAGCTGTTTTTT	CASRPDWITGELFF	NA	TRBV27	TRBJ2-2	NA
TGTGCCAGCACCAGGGGCAGGAAGAACTATGGCTACACCTTC	CASTRGRKNYGYTF	NA	TRBV6-5	TRBJ1-2	NA